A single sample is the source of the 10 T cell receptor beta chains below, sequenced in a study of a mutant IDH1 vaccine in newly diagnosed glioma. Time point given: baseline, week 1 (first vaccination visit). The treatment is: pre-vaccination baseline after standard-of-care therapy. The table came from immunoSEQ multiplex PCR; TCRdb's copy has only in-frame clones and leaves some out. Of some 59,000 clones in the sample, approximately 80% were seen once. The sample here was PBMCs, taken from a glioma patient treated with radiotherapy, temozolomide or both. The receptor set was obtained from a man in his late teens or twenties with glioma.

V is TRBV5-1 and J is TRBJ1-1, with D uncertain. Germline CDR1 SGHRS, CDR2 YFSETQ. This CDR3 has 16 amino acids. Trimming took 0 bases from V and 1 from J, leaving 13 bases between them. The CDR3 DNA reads TGCGCCAGCAGCTTGGAATGGGCGGCTTCGAACACTGAAGCTTTCTTT. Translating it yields CASSLEWAASNTEAFF.

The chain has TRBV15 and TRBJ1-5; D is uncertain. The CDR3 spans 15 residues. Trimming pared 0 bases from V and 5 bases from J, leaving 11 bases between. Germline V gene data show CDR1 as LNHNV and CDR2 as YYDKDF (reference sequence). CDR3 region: CATSRDPGGDQPQHF. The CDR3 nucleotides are TGTGCCACCAGCAGAGATCCAGGCGGGGATCAGCCCCAGCATTTT.

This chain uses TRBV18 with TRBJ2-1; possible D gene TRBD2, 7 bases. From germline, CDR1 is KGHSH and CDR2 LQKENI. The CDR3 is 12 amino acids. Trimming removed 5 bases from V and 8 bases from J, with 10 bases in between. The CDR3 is CASSWGGHEQFF. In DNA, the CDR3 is TGTGCCAGCTCATGGGGGGGGCATGAGCAGTTCTTC.

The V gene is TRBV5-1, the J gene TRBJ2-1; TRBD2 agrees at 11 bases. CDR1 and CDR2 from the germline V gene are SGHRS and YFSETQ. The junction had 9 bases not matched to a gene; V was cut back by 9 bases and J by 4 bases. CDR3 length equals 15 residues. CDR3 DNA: TGCGCCACCACTCTACTAGCGGGGGTTTACAATGAGCAGTTCTTC. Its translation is CATTLLAGVYNEQFF.

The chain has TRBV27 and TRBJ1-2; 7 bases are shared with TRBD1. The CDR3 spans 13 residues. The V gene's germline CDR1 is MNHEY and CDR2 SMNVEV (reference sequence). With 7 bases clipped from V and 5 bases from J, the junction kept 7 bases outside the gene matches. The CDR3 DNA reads TGTGCCAGCAAATCCGGGACAGATTATGGCTACACCTTC. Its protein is CASKSGTDYGYTF.

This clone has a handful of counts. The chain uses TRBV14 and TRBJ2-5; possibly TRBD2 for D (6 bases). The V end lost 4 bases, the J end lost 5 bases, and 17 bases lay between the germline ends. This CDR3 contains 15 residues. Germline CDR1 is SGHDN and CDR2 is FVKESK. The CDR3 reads CASSRGRILRETQYF. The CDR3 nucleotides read TGTGCCAGCAGCCGGGGGAGGATACTTCGGGAGACCCAGTACTTC. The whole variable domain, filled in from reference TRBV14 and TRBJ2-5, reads EAGVTQFPSHSVIEKGQTVTLRCDPISGHDNLYWYRRVMGKEIKFLLHFVKESKQDESGMPNNRFLAERTGGTYSTLKVQPAELEDSGVYFCASSRGRILRETQYFGPGTRLLVL.

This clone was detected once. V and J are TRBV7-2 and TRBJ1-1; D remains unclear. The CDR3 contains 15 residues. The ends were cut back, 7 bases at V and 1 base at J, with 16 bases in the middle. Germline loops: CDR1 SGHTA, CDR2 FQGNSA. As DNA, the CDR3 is TGTGCCAGCACCAAACTGGATCCGGGGAACACTGAAGCTTTCTTT. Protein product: CASTKLDPGNTEAFF.

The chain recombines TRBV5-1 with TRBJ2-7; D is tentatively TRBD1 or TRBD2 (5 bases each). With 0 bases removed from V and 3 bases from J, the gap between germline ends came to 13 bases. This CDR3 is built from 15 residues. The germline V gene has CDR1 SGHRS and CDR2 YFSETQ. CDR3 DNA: TGCGCCAGCAGCTTGGCCGGGGACGGATACTACGAGCAGTACTTC. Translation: CASSLAGDGYYEQYF.

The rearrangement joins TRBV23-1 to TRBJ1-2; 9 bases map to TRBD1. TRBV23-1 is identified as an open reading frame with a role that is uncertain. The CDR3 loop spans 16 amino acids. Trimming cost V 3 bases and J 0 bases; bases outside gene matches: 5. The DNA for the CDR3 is TGCGCCAGCAGTCACACAGGGGGCTCCACTAACTATGGCTACACCTTC. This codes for CASSHTGGSTNYGYTF.

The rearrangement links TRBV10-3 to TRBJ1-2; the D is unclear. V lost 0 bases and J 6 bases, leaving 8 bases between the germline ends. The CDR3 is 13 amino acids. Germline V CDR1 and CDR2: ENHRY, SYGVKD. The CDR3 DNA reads TGTGCCATCAGTGAGTCGATCCCCGATGGCTACACCTTC. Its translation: CAISESIPDGYTF.